This TCR beta chain appears in the sequencing data of a study of human T cells and chemical hapten exposure. Overall study results and limits: Positively correlated with patch test score were the counts of PT1 expanded TCRs.

TCRdb processed the RACE reads anew with MiXCR; each CDR3 protein has one entry. The sample lists tens of thousands of distinct CDR3 sequences; around 6.6% were seen once. In its sample, this clonotype was seen many times. No antigen is known for it. CDR3 length equals 15 residues. Trimming cost V 5 bases and J 6 bases; bases outside gene matches: 10. From germline, CDR1 is MNHEY and CDR2 SVGEGT. Time point here: pre-sensitization, week 0. Treatment specified: therapeutic diphenylcyclopropenone sensitization with weekly scalp DPC. Total RNA was extracted from unfractionated whole blood. The chain joins TRBV6-2 or TRBV6-3 to TRBJ2-7, with 10 bases matching TRBD1. The source is a woman between 25 and 40 years old with alopecia areata. Some clones in this sample may be carry-over from other donors' samples. The sequences come from whole blood, collected in connection with sensitization to the hapten diphenylcyclopropenone (DPC). The CDR3 coding sequence is TGTGCCAGCAGTGCCGGGACAGGGGTAAGAGGCGAGCAGTACTTC. It yields the protein CASSAGTGVRGEQYF.